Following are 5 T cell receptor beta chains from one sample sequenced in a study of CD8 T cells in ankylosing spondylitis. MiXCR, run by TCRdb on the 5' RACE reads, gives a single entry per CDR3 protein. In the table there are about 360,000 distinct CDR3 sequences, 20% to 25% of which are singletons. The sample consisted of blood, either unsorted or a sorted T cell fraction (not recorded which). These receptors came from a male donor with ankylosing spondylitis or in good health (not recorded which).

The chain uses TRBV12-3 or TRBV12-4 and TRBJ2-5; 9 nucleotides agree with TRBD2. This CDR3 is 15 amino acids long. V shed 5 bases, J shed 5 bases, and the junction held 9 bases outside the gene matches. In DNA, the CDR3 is TGTGCCAGCAGTCCGACTAGCGGCGGGGGGGAGACCCAGTACTTC. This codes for CASSPTSGGGETQYF.

The CDR3 bases are TGCAGTGCTAGAGAACAGGGGGCGATAGATACGCAGTATTTT. Its translation is CSAREQGAIDTQYF. The chain joins TRBV20-1 to TRBJ2-3, with TRBD1 identical over 9 bases. V was clipped by 0 bases and J by 5 bases; unmatched bases: 3. The germline V gene has CDR1 DFQATT and CDR2 SNEGSKA (reference sequence). The CDR3 is 14 amino acids.

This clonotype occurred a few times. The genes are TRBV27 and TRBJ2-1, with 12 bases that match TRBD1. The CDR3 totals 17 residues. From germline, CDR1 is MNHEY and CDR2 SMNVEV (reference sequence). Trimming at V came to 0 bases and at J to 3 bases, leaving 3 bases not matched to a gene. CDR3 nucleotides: TGTGCCAGCAGTTTATCGGGGACAGGGGGCGTCTACAATGAGCAGTTCTTC. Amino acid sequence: CASSLSGTGGVYNEQFF.

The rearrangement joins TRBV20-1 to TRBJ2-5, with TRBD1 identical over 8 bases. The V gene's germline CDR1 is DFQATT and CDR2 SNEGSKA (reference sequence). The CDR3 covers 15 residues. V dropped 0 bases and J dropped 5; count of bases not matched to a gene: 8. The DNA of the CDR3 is TGCAGTGCTAGAGATGACGGGACAGGTCGGGAGACCCAGTACTTC. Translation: CSARDDGTGRETQYF.

The CDR3 sequence: CASSTWSSTEAFF. The CDR3, as DNA: TGTGCCAGCAGTACCTGGAGCAGCACTGAAGCTTTCTTT. The gene calls are TRBV12-3 or TRBV12-4 and TRBJ1-1; no reliable D call. V was clipped by 5 bases and J by 4 bases, with 11 bases between them. This CDR3 contains 13 residues.